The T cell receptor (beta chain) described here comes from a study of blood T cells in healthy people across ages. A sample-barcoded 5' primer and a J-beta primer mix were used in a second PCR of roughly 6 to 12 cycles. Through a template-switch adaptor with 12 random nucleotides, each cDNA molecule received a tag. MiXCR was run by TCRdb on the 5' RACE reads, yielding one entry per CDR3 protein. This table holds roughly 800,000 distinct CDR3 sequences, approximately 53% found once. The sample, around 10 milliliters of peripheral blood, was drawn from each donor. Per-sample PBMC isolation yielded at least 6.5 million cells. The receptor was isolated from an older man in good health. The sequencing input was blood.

CDR3 in DNA: TGCAGCGTCGATTCAGGGGATCTACGAGGGCAGTACTTC. This gives the protein CSVDSGDLRGQYF. V is TRBV29-1 and J is TRBJ2-7; D may be TRBD1 (6 bases). The CDR3 totals 13 residues. Germline CDR1 is SQVTM and CDR2 is ANQGSEA. V was clipped by 6 bases and J by 9 bases, with 21 bases between them.